This T cell receptor (beta chain) was identified during a study of T cell changes during pregnancy in multiple sclerosis. Using immunoSEQ multiplex PCR, the repertoire was profiled, and TCRdb retains in-frame clones only, with some absent. The data show some 32,000 clones, about nine tenths seen once. The CDR3 has 15 residues. Losses at the gene ends were 4 bases for V and 2 bases for J; bases not matched to a gene: 6. The germline gives CDR1 SGDLS, CDR2 YYNGEE. The TCR comes from a female donor with multiple sclerosis, enrolled in a pregnancy study. The specimen comprised CD8+ T cells from peripheral blood mononuclear cells, sampled in the second trimester of pregnancy. The chain joins TRBV9 to TRBJ2-1; 7 bases agree with TRBD2. The CDR3 region is CASSPTSLAYNEQFF. The CDR3 DNA reads as TGTGCCAGCAGCCCGACTAGCCTCGCCTACAATGAGCAGTTCTTC.